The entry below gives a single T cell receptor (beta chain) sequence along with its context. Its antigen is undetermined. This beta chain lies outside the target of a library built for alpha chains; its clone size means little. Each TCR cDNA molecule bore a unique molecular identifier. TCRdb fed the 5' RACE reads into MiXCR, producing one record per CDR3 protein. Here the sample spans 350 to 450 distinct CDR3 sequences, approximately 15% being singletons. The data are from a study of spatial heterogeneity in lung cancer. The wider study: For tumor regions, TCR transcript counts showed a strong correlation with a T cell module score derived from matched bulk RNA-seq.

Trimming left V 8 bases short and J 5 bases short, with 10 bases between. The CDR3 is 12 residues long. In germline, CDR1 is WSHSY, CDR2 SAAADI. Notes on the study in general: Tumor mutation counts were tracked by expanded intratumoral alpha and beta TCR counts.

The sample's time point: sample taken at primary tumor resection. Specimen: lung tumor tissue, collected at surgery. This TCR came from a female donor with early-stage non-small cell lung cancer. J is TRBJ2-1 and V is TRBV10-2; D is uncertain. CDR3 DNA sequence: TGCGCCAGCTCAGAGGCTAACAATGAGCAGTTCTTC. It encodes CASSEANNEQFF.